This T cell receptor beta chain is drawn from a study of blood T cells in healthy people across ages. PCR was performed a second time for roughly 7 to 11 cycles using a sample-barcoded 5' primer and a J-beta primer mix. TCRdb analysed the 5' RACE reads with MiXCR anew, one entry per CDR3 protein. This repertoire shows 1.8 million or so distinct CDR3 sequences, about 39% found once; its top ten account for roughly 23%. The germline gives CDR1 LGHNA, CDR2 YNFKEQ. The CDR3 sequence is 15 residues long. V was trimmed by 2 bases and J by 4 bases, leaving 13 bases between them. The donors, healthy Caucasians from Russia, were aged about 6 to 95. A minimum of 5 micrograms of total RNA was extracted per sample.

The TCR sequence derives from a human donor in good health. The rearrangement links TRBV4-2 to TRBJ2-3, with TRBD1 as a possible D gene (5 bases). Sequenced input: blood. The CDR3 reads CASSQLTAYSDTQYF. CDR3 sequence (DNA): TGTGCCAGCAGCCAACTGACAGCTTACTCAGATACGCAGTATTTT.